This TCR beta chain appears in the sequencing data of a study of blood T cells in healthy people across ages. This CDR3 is built from 15 residues. Losses at the gene ends were 5 bases for V and 2 bases for J; bases not matched to a gene: 3. With a J-beta primer mix and a sample-barcoded 5' primer, a second PCR ran about 7 to 12 cycles. TCRdb called the 5' RACE reads again in MiXCR, with one record for every CDR3 protein. The sample consists of about 1 million distinct CDR3 sequences, around 43% of them appearing once. This sequence originates from a woman between 55 and 75 years old in good health. The chain combines TRBV12-3 or TRBV12-4 with TRBJ2-1; the match to TRBD2 covers 10 bases. The sample comprised blood. In nucleotides, the CDR3 is TGTGCCAGCAGTCAGCGGGGGGGGCCCTACAATGAGCAGTTCTTC. Residues: CASSQRGGPYNEQFF.